This T cell receptor (beta chain) comes out of a study of cytomegalovirus exposure and HLA in healthy donors. Overall study findings and caveats: Segments of the TCR beta V type were, in most cases, productive about 90% or about 30% of the time in an earlier analysis.

Primers: 60 Vbeta forward and 13 Jbeta reverse. The assay was immunoSEQ multiplex PCR, and TCRdb's table has in-frame clones only and misses some. The table records 150,000 to 200,000 clones, about three quarters of them present only once. The CDR3 runs 15 residues. The V gene end was trimmed by 6 bases and the J gene end by 3 bases; junction bases not matched to a gene: 7. Germline values: CDR1 SNHLY, CDR2 FYNNEI. In regard to this clone: Its target is not known.

Sequencing was carried out using PBMCs. The chain uses TRBV2 and TRBJ2-3, with 9 bases that match TRBD1. This TCR derives from a woman in her twenties or thirties in good health and CMV-seropositive. Here the CDR3 reads CASRDTGGRTDTQYF. The CDR3 nucleotides are TGTGCCAGCAGAGACACAGGGGGCAGGACAGATACGCAGTATTTT.